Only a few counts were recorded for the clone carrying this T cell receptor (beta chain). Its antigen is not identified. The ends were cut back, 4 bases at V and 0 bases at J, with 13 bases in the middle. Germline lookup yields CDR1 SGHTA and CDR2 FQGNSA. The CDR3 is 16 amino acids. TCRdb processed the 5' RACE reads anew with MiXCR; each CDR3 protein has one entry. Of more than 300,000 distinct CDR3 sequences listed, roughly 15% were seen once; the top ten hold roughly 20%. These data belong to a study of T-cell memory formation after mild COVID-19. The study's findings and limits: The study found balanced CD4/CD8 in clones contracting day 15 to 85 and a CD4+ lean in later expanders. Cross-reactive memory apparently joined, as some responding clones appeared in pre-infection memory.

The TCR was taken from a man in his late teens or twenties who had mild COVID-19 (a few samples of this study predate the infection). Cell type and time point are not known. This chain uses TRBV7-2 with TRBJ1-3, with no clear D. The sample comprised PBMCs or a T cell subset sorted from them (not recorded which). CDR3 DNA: TGTGCCAGCAGCTCTGCGGTGGCAGCCTCTGGAAACACCATATATTTT. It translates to CASSSAVAASGNTIYF.